One sample yielded the 23 T cell receptor beta chains listed below, sequenced in a study of blood T cell dynamics during melanoma immunotherapy. Time point indicated: pre-treatment baseline. The repertoire was sequenced with immunoSEQ multiplex PCR; TCRdb's copy has only in-frame clones and lacks some. The profile covers 15,000 to 20,000 clones, with 65% to 90% appearing a single time and roughly 8% taken by the ten largest. The specimen comprised blood, sampled from a patient treated with checkpoint blockade. The source is a human donor with melanoma.

Only a few counts were recorded for this clone. The gene calls are TRBV19 and TRBJ1-1; D gene unclear. V lost 2 bases to trimming and J lost 0 bases, with 7 bases between them. From germline, CDR1 is LNHDA and CDR2 SQIVND (reference sequence). The CDR3 has 14 amino acids. CDR3 amino acids: CASSITSMNTEAFF. CDR3 in DNA: TGTGCCAGTAGTATAACCAGCATGAACACTGAAGCTTTCTTT.

J is TRBJ2-7 and V is TRBV5-1, with 12 nucleotides matching TRBD1. This CDR3 is built from 14 residues. Germline CDR1 reads SGHRS; CDR2 reads YFSETQ. Trimming at V came to 3 bases and at J to 7 bases, leaving 5 bases not matched to a gene. For the CDR3, the DNA is TGCGCCAGCAGCTCCGGGACAGGGGGCCTTGAGCAGTACTTC. Its protein product is CASSSGTGGLEQYF.

The rearrangement uses TRBV13 and TRBJ2-3; no definite D call. The CDR3 totals 15 residues. Between the trimmed V and J ends, which lost 5 bases and 1 base, there was a span of 13 bases. Germline CDR1 PRHDT, CDR2 FYEKMQ (reference sequence). The CDR3, as DNA: TGTGCCAGCAGCCCCTCTCTATTGGGCACAGATACGCAGTATTTT. This encodes CASSPSLLGTDTQYF. Combining the CDR3 with reference TRBV13 and TRBJ2-3 gives the whole variable domain AAGVIQSPRHLIKEKRETATLKCYPIPRHDTVYWYQQGPGQDPQFLISFYEKMQSDKGSIPDRFSAQQFSDYHSELNMSSLELGDSALYFCASSPSLLGTDTQYFGPGTRLTVL.

This clone was seen only once. The V and J genes are TRBV10-3 and TRBJ2-1; 12 bases are a match to TRBD2. CDR3 length: 14 residues. V dropped 5 bases and J dropped 7; count of bases not matched to a gene: 3. Germline V gene data show CDR1 as ENHRY and CDR2 as SYGVKD. Here the CDR3 reads CAISLAGGQNEQFF. In nucleotides, the CDR3 is TGTGCCATCAGTCTAGCGGGAGGGCAAAATGAGCAGTTCTTC.

V usage is TRBV7-8 and J usage is TRBJ1-4; 8 nucleotides agree with TRBD1. Germline values: CDR1 SGHVS, CDR2 FQNEAQ. The CDR3 runs 14 residues. With 6 bases clipped from V and 10 bases from J, the junction kept 10 bases outside the gene matches. The CDR3 sequence: CASRETGADGKLFF. The CDR3 DNA follows: TGTGCCAGCAGGGAGACAGGGGCGGATGGAAAACTGTTTTTT.

The rearrangement uses TRBV6-1 and TRBJ1-2, with D unclear. CDR1 and CDR2 from the germline V gene are MNHNS and SASEGT. The CDR3 runs to 16 residues. V lost 0 bases and J 2 bases, leaving 13 bases between the germline ends. The CDR3 DNA is TGTGCCAGCAGTGAAGCTCGGGTCAGCGGCAACTATGGCTACACCTTC. Translated: CASSEARVSGNYGYTF.

This chain uses TRBV4-3 with TRBJ2-1; the D is unclear. Germline-derived CDR1 and CDR2 are LGHNA and YSLEER. Trimming took 0 bases from V and 6 from J, leaving 12 bases between them. This CDR3 spans 15 amino acids. The CDR3 loop reads CASSQDKTSFNEQFF. In nucleotides, the CDR3 is TGCGCCAGCAGCCAAGACAAAACTTCTTTCAATGAGCAGTTCTTC.

In this sample, this clone turned up once. The V gene is TRBV7-3, the J gene TRBJ2-1; TRBD2 matches 11 bases. This CDR3 has 17 amino acids. CDR1 and CDR2 from the germline V gene are SGHTA and FQGTGA. V trimming: 0 bases; J trimming: 6 bases; junction bases outside the gene matches: 7. The CDR3 DNA follows: TGTGCCAGCAGCTTAACGACGACTAGCGGGATAGTCAATGAGCAGTTCTTC. This codes for CASSLTTTSGIVNEQFF.

The chain uses TRBV5-6 and TRBJ2-1; D ambiguous. The V and J ends lost 0 bases and 1 base respectively, with 8 bases between them. Germline V gene sequence: CDR1 SGHDT, CDR2 YYEEEE. CDR3 length equals 15 residues. The CDR3 DNA reads as TGTGCCAGCAGCTTGGTGTCTATTTCCTACAATGAGCAGTTCTTC. This translates into CASSLVSISYNEQFF.

The V gene is TRBV5-6, the J gene TRBJ2-5; the D gene is possibly TRBD2 (6 bases). The V gene lost 1 base and the J gene lost 5 bases, with 9 bases spanning the gap. The CDR3 contains 13 residues. In germline, CDR1 is SGHDT, CDR2 YYEEEE. The CDR3 reads CASSLMGGETQYF. CDR3 in DNA: TGTGCCAGCAGCTTGATGGGAGGCGAGACCCAGTACTTC.

The chain uses TRBV6-5 and TRBJ2-3, with 8 bases fitting TRBD2. The germline CDR1 and CDR2 sequences are MNHEY and SVGAGI. The CDR3 consists of 15 residues. Germline trimming cut 0 bases from V and 3 bases from J; bases unmatched to any gene: 2. The CDR3 spells CASSYSAGETDTQYF. The CDR3 region has the DNA TGTGCCAGCAGTTACTCAGCGGGAGAGACAGATACGCAGTATTTT.

V gene TRBV27 combines with J gene TRBJ2-5; 14 bases map to TRBD2. CDR3 length: 17 residues. Germline values: CDR1 MNHEY, CDR2 SMNVEV (reference sequence). J gave up 5 bases and V 0 bases, and 5 bases lay outside the gene matches. CDR3 region: CASSLSWTSGRKETQYF. Here the CDR3 DNA reads TGTGCCAGCAGTTTATCATGGACTAGCGGGAGGAAGGAGACCCAGTACTTC.

The CDR3 here is CASGFVQAESSYNEQFF. The CDR3, as DNA: TGTGCCAGCGGGTTCGTCCAGGCTGAGAGCTCCTACAATGAGCAGTTCTTC. The chain is built from TRBV2 and TRBJ2-1, with D unresolved. In germline, CDR1 is SNHLY, CDR2 FYNNEI. The length of the CDR3 is 17 residues. V was trimmed by 8 bases and J by 0 bases, leaving 20 bases between them.

The CDR3 coding sequence is TGTGCCAGCAGCACCGTCCCGGGGGACACTGAAGCTTTCTTT. It translates to CASSTVPGDTEAFF. This sequence joins TRBV7-2 and TRBJ1-1; TRBD1 might be the D (5 bases). V dropped 5 bases and J dropped 3 bases, with 13 bases sitting between them. CDR1 and CDR2 (germline): SGHTA, FQGNSA. The CDR3 contains 14 residues.

The chain links TRBV10-3 to TRBJ2-2; TRBD1 might be the D (6 bases). V was shortened by 2 bases and J by 1 base, with 8 bases between the two germline ends. The germline gives CDR1 ENHRY, CDR2 SYGVKD. The CDR3 consists of 15 residues. The CDR3 loop is CAISEEQGNTGELFF. CDR3 bases: TGTGCCATCAGTGAGGAACAGGGGAACACCGGGGAGCTGTTTTTT.

This clone showed up just once. The chain is built from TRBV10-1 and TRBJ1-2, with 7 bases that match TRBD1. Germline V gene lookup returns CDR1 WNHNN and CDR2 SYGVQD (reference sequence). This CDR3 spans 15 amino acids. V dropped 3 bases and J dropped 5; count of bases not matched to a gene: 9. Here the CDR3 reads CASSETRDRSYGYTF. The DNA for the CDR3 is TGCGCCAGCAGTGAAACCCGGGACAGAAGTTATGGCTACACCTTC.

The chain is built from TRBV5-4 and TRBJ1-2, with TRBD1 matching over 7 bases. V dropped 4 bases and J dropped 8; count of bases not matched to a gene: 14. Germline CDR1 and CDR2: SGHNT and YYREEE (reference sequence). The length of the CDR3 is 15 residues. The CDR3 reads CASSGQTGSVGGYTF. The CDR3 region has the DNA TGTGCCAGCAGCGGACAGACAGGGAGTGTGGGAGGCTACACCTTC. The variable domain in full, completed from reference TRBV5-4 and TRBJ1-2, reads ETGVTQSPTHLIKTRGQQVTLRCSSQSGHNTVSWYQQALGQGPQFIFQYYREEENGRGNFPPRFSGLQFPNYSSELNVNALELDDSALYLCASSGQTGSVGGYTFGSGTRLTVV.

V gene TRBV11-2 combines with J gene TRBJ2-7; D perhaps matches TRBD2 (5 bases). The CDR3 runs to 18 residues. The V end lost 0 bases, the J end lost 1 base, and 19 bases lay between the germline ends. The germline gives CDR1 SGHAT, CDR2 FQNNGV. CDR3 in DNA: TGTGCCAGCAGCTTAGAGGCTAGCACACGTTCCGGATCCTACGAGCAGTACTTC. Its protein is CASSLEASTRSGSYEQYF.

This sequence joins TRBV7-9 and TRBJ2-3; 8 nucleotides agree with TRBD2. CDR3 length equals 16 residues. J lost 3 bases, V lost 5 bases, and 10 bases had no gene match. Germline loops: CDR1 SEHNR, CDR2 FQNEAQ (reference sequence). In nucleotides, the CDR3 is TGTGCCAGCAGCGGGACTAGTATTTTGTCAACAGATACGCAGTATTTT. Translation: CASSGTSILSTDTQYF. Supplemented by reference TRBV7-9 and TRBJ2-3, the full variable domain reads DTGVSQNPRHKITKRGQNVTFRCDPISEHNRLYWYRQTLGQGPEFLTYFQNEAQLEKSRLLSDRFSAERPKGSFSTLEIQRTEQGDSAMYLCASSGTSILSTDTQYFGPGTRLTVL.

The chain joins TRBV4-2 to TRBJ2-2; the match to TRBD1 covers 12 bases. Per germline, CDR1 LGHNA and CDR2 YNFKEQ. The CDR3 totals 15 residues. V dropped 1 base and J dropped 10; count of bases not matched to a gene: 4. CDR3 region: CASSQAGQGAVELFF. CDR3 nucleotides: TGTGCCAGCAGCCAAGCGGGACAGGGGGCGGTGGAGCTGTTTTTT.

J is TRBJ1-2 and V is TRBV5-8; D not resolved. V lost 5 bases and J lost 3, with 11 bases in between. The CDR3 is 13 amino acids. Per the germline V gene, CDR1 is SGHTS and CDR2 is YDEGEE. DNA for the CDR3: TGTGCCAGCAGTTCTGGGCCTGACTATGGCTACACCTTC. It codes for CASSSGPDYGYTF.

This rearrangement joins TRBV30 to TRBJ1-5; D perhaps matches TRBD1 (6 bases). The CDR3 totals 16 residues. The V gene lost 4 bases and the J gene lost 1 base, with 17 bases spanning the gap. CDR1 GTSNPN and CDR2 SVGIG come from the germline V gene (reference sequence). The CDR3 loop reads CAWNFGGQGSNQPQHF. CDR3 bases: TGTGCCTGGAACTTTGGGGGCCAGGGAAGCAATCAGCCCCAGCATTTT.

This clone has more than one count but fewer than ten. The chain joins TRBV11-2 to TRBJ2-7; 7 nucleotides line up with TRBD1. The CDR3 totals 12 residues. The V gene's germline CDR1 is SGHAT and CDR2 FQNNGV. V was clipped by 5 bases and J by 6 bases; unmatched bases: 4. DNA for the CDR3: TGTGCCAGCAGCCTTACAGGGGTCGAGCAGTACTTC. Encoded protein: CASSLTGVEQYF.